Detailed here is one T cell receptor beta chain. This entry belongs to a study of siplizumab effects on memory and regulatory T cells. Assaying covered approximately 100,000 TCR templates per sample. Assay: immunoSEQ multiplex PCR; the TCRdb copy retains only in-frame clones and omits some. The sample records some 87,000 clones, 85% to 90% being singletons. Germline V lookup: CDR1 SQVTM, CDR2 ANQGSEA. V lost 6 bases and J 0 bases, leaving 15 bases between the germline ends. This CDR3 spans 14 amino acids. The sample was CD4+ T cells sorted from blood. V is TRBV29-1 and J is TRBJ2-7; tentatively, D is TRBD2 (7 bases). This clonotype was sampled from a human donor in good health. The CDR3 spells CSVLKGGASYEQYF. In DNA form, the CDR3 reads TGCAGCGTCTTAAAGGGGGGGGCCTCCTACGAGCAGTACTTC.